The 22 T cell receptor beta chains given below trace back to one sample, sequenced in a study of glioma-infiltrating T cells. TCR alpha and beta CDR3 regions were amplified from RNA using iRepertoire nested multiplex PCR. Using its own MiXCR run on the multiplex PCR reads, TCRdb lists one record per CDR3 protein. The table includes approximately 90,000 distinct CDR3 sequences, 20% to 25% detected once. The sequencing input was glioma tissue, nonneoplastic brain tissue, or PBMCs (not recorded which). The source is a human donor with low-grade glioma or glioblastoma, undergoing nonglioma brain surgery, or in good health (not recorded which).

This clonotype was found a few times. This chain joins TRBV4-2 and TRBJ2-1, with TRBD2 matching over 14 bases. Germline CDR1 is LGHNA and CDR2 is YNFKEQ. CDR3 length: 17 residues. V shed 3 bases and J 10 bases; nucleotides not matched to a gene: 11. The CDR3 is CASSQALGTSGSSEQFF. CDR3 DNA sequence: TGTGCCAGCAGCCAGGCCCTTGGGACTAGCGGGAGCTCCGAGCAGTTCTTC.

Notes on this clonotype: This may arise from a read error, as a much more abundant clone is one base away. The chain uses TRBV2 and TRBJ2-1, with a tentative D call TRBD1 (5 bases). Germline assignment: CDR1 SNHLY and CDR2 FYNNEI. V was cut by 7 bases and J by 6 bases, with 10 bases left in between. There are 12 residues in the CDR3. The CDR3 loop reads CASKGATNEQFF. The DNA of the CDR3 is TGTGCCAGCAAAGGGGCTACCAATGAGCAGTTCTTC.

This clonotype was seen repeatedly, ten times or more. The rearrangement joins TRBV18 to TRBJ2-5; 9 bases are a match to TRBD1. Germline values: CDR1 KGHSH, CDR2 LQKENI. The CDR3 loop spans 16 amino acids. The V gene end was trimmed by 2 bases and the J gene end by 2 bases; junction bases not matched to a gene: 6. In nucleotides, the CDR3 is TGTGCCAGCTCACCATCCGGGACAGGGATTCAAGAGACCCAGTACTTC. This translates into CASSPSGTGIQETQYF. Together with reference TRBV18 and TRBJ2-5, the CDR3 gives the full variable domain: NAGVMQNPRHLVRRRGQEARLRCSPMKGHSHVYWYRQLPEEGLKFMVYLQKENIIDESGMPKERFSAEFPKEGPSILRIQQVVRGDSAAYFCASSPSGTGIQETQYFGPGTRLLVL.

This clonotype was observed many times. The V gene is TRBV18, the J gene TRBJ2-5; no definite D call. The CDR3 length is 11 residues. CDR1 and CDR2 from the germline V gene are KGHSH and LQKENI. The V end was cut by 3 bases, the J end by 5 bases, with 4 bases between. CDR3 sequence: CASSPSETQYF. In DNA, the CDR3 is TGTGCCAGCTCACCCTCCGAGACCCAGTACTTC. Combining the CDR3 with reference TRBV18 and TRBJ2-5 gives the whole variable domain NAGVMQNPRHLVRRRGQEARLRCSPMKGHSHVYWYRQLPEEGLKFMVYLQKENIIDESGMPKERFSAEFPKEGPSILRIQQVVRGDSAAYFCASSPSETQYFGPGTRLLVL.

This clonotype was recorded at least ten times. The V gene is TRBV25-1, the J gene TRBJ2-3; tentatively, D is TRBD1 (5 bases). V gave up 2 bases and J gave up 4 bases, with 13 bases separating them. Germline V gene lookup returns CDR1 MGHDK and CDR2 SYGVNS. The CDR3 is made up of 15 amino acids. CDR3 in amino acids: CASSESQGSADTQYF. CDR3 in DNA: TGTGCCAGCAGTGAAAGCCAGGGTTCGGCAGATACGCAGTATTTT.

The sample holds many counts of this clonotype. The rearrangement joins TRBV6-6 to TRBJ2-7; 10 positions match TRBD1. Per the germline V gene, CDR1 is MNHNY and CDR2 is SVGAGI (reference sequence). CDR3 length: 15 amino acids. The ends lost 2 bases at V and 3 bases at J; junction bases unmatched: 4. The CDR3 protein is CASSYTGTGVYEQYF. CDR3 sequence (DNA): TGTGCCAGCAGTTACACCGGGACAGGGGTCTACGAGCAGTACTTC.

As concerns this clonotype: A much larger clone differs by one base, so this may be a read error. This rearrangement joins TRBV7-2 to TRBJ1-2; D not certain. Trimming took off 1 base at V and 8 bases at J, with 14 bases between the two ends. This CDR3 spans 14 amino acids. Germline CDR1 reads SGHTA; CDR2 reads FQGNSA. The CDR3 loop is CASSLGAGPRGYTF. The CDR3 bases are TGTGCCAGCAGCTTAGGCGCTGGCCCTCGGGGCTACACCTTC.

This clonotype showed up many times. The V gene is TRBV7-2, the J gene TRBJ2-1; tentatively, D is TRBD1 or TRBD2 (5 bases each). Trimming shortened V by 4 bases and J by 6 bases, and 7 bases separated the two germline ends. The V gene's germline CDR1 is SGHTA and CDR2 FQGNSA. The CDR3 covers 12 residues. The CDR3 nucleotides read TGTGCCAGCAGCTCTGGGGGCAATGAGCAGTTCTTC. Translated, it gives CASSSGGNEQFF.

This clonotype was recorded many times. The chain links TRBV7-2 to TRBJ1-1, with D possibly being TRBD1 (6 bases). The ends were cut back, 3 bases at V and 7 bases at J, with 18 bases in the middle. The CDR3 is 15 residues long. CDR1 SGHTA and CDR2 FQGNSA come from the germline V gene. The DNA for the CDR3 is TGTGCCAGCAGCTTCGCCGCAGGGGTACAAAGTGAAGCTTTCTTT. Residues: CASSFAAGVQSEAFF.

In its sample, this clonotype was seen many times. The rearrangement joins TRBV20-1 to TRBJ1-1; a weak D match, TRBD1 (6 bases). V lost 5 bases to trimming and J lost 3 bases, with 19 bases between them. This CDR3 is built from 15 residues. Germline loops: CDR1 DFQATT, CDR2 SNEGSKA (reference sequence). CDR3 sequence reads: CSARAWGGPDTEAFF. In DNA, the CDR3 is TGCAGTGCTCGCGCCTGGGGGGGGCCGGACACTGAAGCTTTCTTT.

This chain connects TRBV19 to TRBJ2-3; no definite D call. Trimming pared 3 bases from V and 4 bases from J, leaving 14 bases between. There are 15 residues in the CDR3. Germline-derived CDR1 and CDR2 are LNHDA and SQIVND (reference sequence). The CDR3 region has the DNA TGTGCCAGTAGTATGTTTGCGAGGCGACCAGATACGCAGTATTTT. Translation: CASSMFARRPDTQYF.

This clonotype has more than one count but fewer than ten. The gene calls are TRBV4-2 and TRBJ1-1; D not certain. V gave up 1 base and J gave up 1 base, with 10 bases separating them. Germline V gives CDR1 LGHNA, CDR2 YNFKEQ. This CDR3 region has 15 residues. CDR3 sequence reads: CASSQGGEGNTEAFF. The CDR3 region has the DNA TGTGCCAGCAGCCAAGGTGGGGAGGGGAACACTGAAGCTTTCTTT.

This clonotype occurred many times. The gene calls are TRBV7-8 and TRBJ2-1; D might be TRBD1 or TRBD2, each matching 5 bases. V lost 4 bases and J lost 10, with 17 bases in between. This CDR3 has 14 residues. In germline, CDR1 is SGHVS, CDR2 FQNEAQ. This CDR3 reads CASSYGTEVGEQFF. As DNA, the CDR3 is TGTGCCAGCAGCTACGGGACGGAGGTAGGGGAGCAGTTCTTC.

Many counts were recorded for this clonotype. The chain joins TRBV7-6 to TRBJ1-3; D not resolved. The ends were cut back, 5 bases at V and 2 bases at J, with 13 bases in the middle. The CDR3 covers 15 residues. Germline CDR1 reads SGHVS; CDR2 reads FNYEAQ. The CDR3 reads CASSAQRTAGNTIYF. DNA for the CDR3: TGTGCCAGCAGCGCGCAAAGAACCGCTGGAAACACCATATATTTT.

This clonotype was recorded many times. The chain employs TRBV12-3 or TRBV12-4 and TRBJ1-1; perhaps TRBD1 as D (5 bases). The V gene lost 2 bases and the J gene lost 5 bases, with 9 bases spanning the gap. This CDR3 has 13 amino acids. The CDR3 here is CASSLRGETEAFF. DNA for the CDR3: TGTGCCAGCAGTTTACGAGGGGAAACTGAAGCTTTCTTT.

This clonotype was observed many times. The chain uses TRBV20-1 and TRBJ1-2; TRBD1 matches 7 bases. The J segment lost 6 bases and the V segment lost 6 bases, leaving 16 bases of the junction unmatched. The CDR3 contains 15 residues. CDR1 is DFQATT, CDR2 SNEGSKA, per germline (reference sequence). CDR3 DNA: TGCAGTGCGCCCGCCCAGGGACAGATCCACAATGGCTACACCTTC. Protein product: CSAPAQGQIHNGYTF.

This clonotype has ten or more counts. This chain links TRBV19 with TRBJ1-5; 7 nucleotides agree with TRBD1. The CDR3 is made up of 15 amino acids. Germline values: CDR1 LNHDA, CDR2 SQIVND (reference sequence). The V and J ends lost 4 bases and 4 bases, in that order; junction bases with no gene match: 7. In DNA form, the CDR3 reads TGTGCCAGTAGTAGGGGGACAGCCTCAAATCAGCCCCAGCATTTT. This translates into CASSRGTASNQPQHF.

This clonotype was seen at least ten times. DNA for the CDR3: TGTGCCAGCAGTTACTCTTTTGGGACTAGCGGGATCAATGAGCAGTTCTTC. Protein sequence: CASSYSFGTSGINEQFF. V is TRBV6-5 and J is TRBJ2-1; 13 bases line up with TRBD2. This CDR3 region has 17 residues. Germline trimming cut 0 bases from V and 6 bases from J; bases unmatched to any gene: 5. Germline V gene sequence: CDR1 MNHEY, CDR2 SVGAGI.

A word on this clonotype: Just one base apart from a much larger clone, this may be a read error. The chain carries TRBV25-1 and TRBJ1-4; TRBD1 might be the D (6 bases). The CDR3 has 17 residues. In germline, CDR1 is MGHDK, CDR2 SYGVNS. The CDR3 loop reads CASSESVDRFTNEKPFF. CDR3 nucleotide sequence: TGTGCCAGCAGTGAATCAGTCGACAGGTTCACTAATGAAAAACCGTTTTTT.

On this clonotype itself: This may arise from a read error, as a much more abundant clone is one base away. The J gene is TRBJ1-5, the V gene TRBV19; 7 nucleotides match TRBD1. This CDR3 is 14 amino acids long. J lost 3 bases, V lost 4 bases, and 3 bases had no gene match. Germline CDR1 is LNHDA and CDR2 is SQIVND (reference sequence). In DNA form, the CDR3 reads TGTGCCAGTAGTAGGGGACAGAACAATCAGCCCCAGCATTTT. This sequence encodes CASSRGQNNQPQHF.

This clonotype was detected ten times or more. The DNA for the CDR3 is TGTGCCAGCAGTTTATTCCTAGCGGGGGGCGCAGATACGCAGTATTTT. Its translation is CASSLFLAGGADTQYF. The chain couples TRBV27 to TRBJ2-3, with TRBD2 matching over 11 bases. The CDR3 is 16 residues long. V was clipped by 1 base and J by 4 bases; unmatched bases: 4. Germline V gene lookup returns CDR1 MNHEY and CDR2 SMNVEV (reference sequence).

This clonotype came up many times. The chain recombines TRBV2 with TRBJ2-7; possibly TRBD1 for D (6 bases). V lost 6 bases, J lost 4 bases, and 13 bases lay in between. CDR3 length: 13 amino acids. Germline loops: CDR1 SNHLY, CDR2 FYNNEI. The CDR3 sequence: CASRPDRSYEQYF. The CDR3 coding sequence is TGTGCCAGCAGACCCGACAGGTCGTACGAGCAGTACTTC.